The T cell receptor (beta chain) described here comes from a study of blood T cell repertoires in COVID-19 (TCRdb year 2020). With respect to the entire study: Collaborator samples came from the United States, Italy and Spain and covered acute and convalescent phases of COVID-19. The material from the prospective study consisted of cDNA or gDNA derived from T cells, B-cell-depleted T cells, or PBMCs. The dataset comprised deeply sampled blood TCRbeta repertoires from subjects exposed to, actively infected with, or recovered from COVID-19. The repertoires were released in a freely available public database meant as a resource for research on the immune response to SARS-CoV-2. Samples came from the ongoing ImmuneRACE study (first 160 participants) plus 1,254 subjects from 6 global collaborators. A de-identified subject ID, COVID-19 status, age in years and sex were almost always included in the sample metadata. Where available, HLA class I and class II types were taken from metadata supplied by the sample provider and were not determined by assay-based typing.

In regard to this clone: No cognate antigen has been identified for it. Within one base of it there is no much larger clone, and no base qualities were kept.

On the study overall, not on this receptor specifically: Clinical and demographic metadata were provided uncurated, with the amount varying by source and participant.

Collaborating institutions collected whole blood in K2EDTA tubes following their own protocols. Collaborator samples were shipped for TCRbeta analysis as frozen whole blood, isolated PBMCs, or DNA extracted from either sample type. TCRbeta CDR3 regions were amplified from genomic DNA using the immunoSEQ Assay, a bias-controlled multiplex PCR. Per the source publication's procedure: Nucleated cell counts per sample were estimated from amplification of reference gene primers within the assay. To quantify the absolute abundance of each unique TCRbeta CDR3 rearrangement, sequence reads were collapsed and filtered. Productive Simpson clonality was computed per sample as the square root of Simpson's diversity index over productive rearrangements. TCRdb provides this immuneACCESS table in a form limited to in-frame rearrangements. Some clones are lacking; in checked studies, under half of them reflect an unresolved V gene, and why the rest are absent is not known. The V and J calls and the clone size are those of that table, but D and trimming were determined from the DNA. A total of approximately 32,000 clones appear in this sample, approximately 89% of them only once. Under 4.5% of the sample comes from the top ten.

The origin of this receptor is a man between 60 and 75 years old with acute or convalescent COVID-19. Specimen: peripheral blood.

The bases read TGTGCCACCAGTGATTTGCTTTCAGGGCCGTACTACAATGAGCAGTTCTTC. Translated, it gives CATSDLLSGPYYNEQFF. In this chain, TRBV24-1 is recombined with TRBJ2-1; TRBD1 might be the D gene, on 5 matching bases. From the cysteine up to the phenylalanine, the CDR3 has a length of 17 residues. Kept here is only the CDR3 DNA, which spans 51 bases and is read in frame from base 1. Trimming takes 0 bases from V and 3 bases from J, and the germline ends sit 14 bases apart. According to the germline V gene, CDR1 reads KGHDR and CDR2 reads SFDVKD.